These 28 T cell receptor beta chains were all obtained from the same sample, sequenced in a study of identical twins. One entry per CDR3 protein, called by TCRdb with MiXCR from the 5' RACE reads. The data contain around 140,000 distinct CDR3 sequences, under 4.5% of them seen just once; the ten biggest clones take up around 8%. The sequenced material came from memory T cells sorted from blood. The receptors here all came from a man between 18 and 29 years old in good health.

This clonotype was seen many times. The chain joins TRBV7-2 to TRBJ2-5; the match to TRBD2 covers 9 bases. Germline V lookup: CDR1 SGHTA, CDR2 FQGNSA. CDR3 length: 17 residues. The trim removed 1 base at V and 0 bases at J, leaving 6 bases unmatched. CDR3 region: CASSLGVLAGYQETQYF. CDR3 nucleotides: TGTGCCAGCAGCTTAGGGGTCCTAGCGGGATACCAAGAGACCCAGTACTTC.

The genes are TRBV29-1 and TRBJ2-1; 7 bases map to TRBD1. There are 13 residues in the CDR3. The germline CDR1 and CDR2 sequences are SQVTM and ANQGSEA. The ends lost 5 bases at V and 8 bases at J; junction bases unmatched: 9. The CDR3 here is CSVRDSKVHEQFF. The CDR3 DNA follows: TGCAGCGTTCGGGACAGCAAGGTCCATGAGCAGTTCTTC.

This clonotype showed up just a few times. J is TRBJ2-6 and V is TRBV5-6, with D unclear. The CDR3 covers 14 residues. Germline CDR1 reads SGHDT; CDR2 reads YYEEEE. Between the trimmed V and J ends, which lost 1 base and 4 bases, there was a span of 6 bases. The CDR3 sequence: CASSLWSGANVLTF. The CDR3 DNA is TGTGCCAGCAGCTTGTGGTCGGGGGCCAACGTCCTGACTTTC.

In this sample, this clonotype turned up many times. V gene TRBV4-1 combines with J gene TRBJ2-5; 7 nucleotides line up with TRBD2. This CDR3 has 15 residues. Losses at the gene ends were 1 base for V and 5 bases for J; bases not matched to a gene: 7. The germline CDR1 and CDR2 sequences are MGHRA and YSYEKL. In DNA, the CDR3 is TGCGCCAGCAGCCAAGGGGGCGGGAGCGGGGAGACCCAGTACTTC. As protein: CASSQGGGSGETQYF.

This clonotype was counted many times. This rearrangement joins TRBV5-1 to TRBJ2-6; TRBD1 agrees at 7 bases. The trim removed 4 bases at V and 1 base at J, leaving 8 bases unmatched. Germline V gives CDR1 SGHRS, CDR2 YFSETQ. The CDR3 consists of 17 residues. Here the CDR3 reads CASSLWTGHSGANVLTF. For the CDR3, the DNA is TGCGCCAGCAGCCTATGGACAGGTCATTCTGGGGCCAACGTCCTGACTTTC.

This clonotype was counted many times. The chain couples TRBV10-3 to TRBJ1-4, with D unresolved. The length of the CDR3 is 15 residues. Trimming stripped 4 bases from V and 4 bases from J, with 13 bases between. Germline-derived CDR1 and CDR2 are ENHRY and SYGVKD. CDR3 DNA: TGTGCCATCAGTGCCTCCGCAGGCTTTAATGAAAAACTGTTTTTT. Its protein product is CAISASAGFNEKLFF.

This clonotype was found many times. The V and J genes are TRBV6-2 or TRBV6-3 and TRBJ2-2, with D perhaps TRBD1 (5 bases). Germline-derived CDR1 and CDR2 are MNHEY and SVGEGT. Trimming removed 6 bases from V and 7 bases from J, with 15 bases in between. The CDR3 runs to 14 residues. The DNA for the CDR3 is TGTGCCAGCAGGCGCAGGGATATCGGCGGGGAGCTGTTTTTT. It is translated as CASRRRDIGGELFF.

This clonotype appeared many times. This chain uses TRBV18 with TRBJ2-2; no firm D call. The V gene's germline CDR1 is KGHSH and CDR2 LQKENI. The V gene lost 0 bases and the J gene lost 7 bases, with 12 bases spanning the gap. This CDR3 has 15 amino acids. The CDR3 DNA reads TGTGCCAGCTCACCACCGTCTCGGGTCGGCGGGGAGCTGTTTTTT. It yields the protein CASSPPSRVGGELFF.

This clonotype was observed many times. Since the CDR3 does not end with the conserved phenylalanine or tryptophan, this likely comes from a read error. It is unclear where the CDR3 begins or ends on the DNA, so no DNA is shown, and the CDR3 is as TCRdb lists it. This chain uses TRBV4-3 with TRBJ2-2; TRBD2 was called by the table and not checked on the DNA. The CDR3 is made up of 11 amino acids, end residues included. Germline CDR1 reads LGHNA; CDR2 reads YSLEER. The CDR3 loop reads CASSQASVSLS.

This clonotype was recorded at least ten times. V gene TRBV30 combines with J gene TRBJ1-1; D not certain. Germline V gene data show CDR1 as GTSNPN and CDR2 as SVGIG (reference sequence). Between the trimmed V and J ends, which lost 0 bases and 5 bases, there was a span of 7 bases. The CDR3 covers 12 residues. In DNA, the CDR3 is TGTGCCTGGAGTGTAGGAAAGACTGAAGCTTTCTTT. As protein: CAWSVGKTEAFF.

This clonotype was observed many times. The V gene is TRBV7-8, the J gene TRBJ2-2, with D perhaps being TRBD1 or TRBD2 (5 bases each). The CDR3 contains 17 residues. The germline CDR1 and CDR2 sequences are SGHVS and FQNEAQ. Trimming left V 2 bases short and J 6 bases short, with 19 bases between. The CDR3 coding sequence is TGTGCCAGCAGCTTACGGGGCAGGAAGGCGCCCGCCGGGGAGCTGTTTTTT. This translates into CASSLRGRKAPAGELFF.

There are many counts of this clonotype. J is TRBJ2-2 and V is TRBV9; D assignment may be TRBD1 or TRBD2 (6 bases each). The CDR3 runs 15 residues. Trimming pared 3 bases from V and 4 bases from J, leaving 13 bases between. Germline-derived CDR1 and CDR2 are SGDLS and YYNGEE. CDR3 DNA sequence: TGTGCCAGCAGCGCCCGATGGGGGGCCACCGGGGAGCTGTTTTTT. Translation: CASSARWGATGELFF.

In its sample, this clonotype was seen a few times. The rearrangement uses TRBV6-1 and TRBJ1-2; D is perhaps TRBD1 (5 bases). The CDR3 extends over 13 amino acids. Trimming cost V 4 bases and J 8 bases, with 14 bases left between them. Germline loops: CDR1 MNHNS, CDR2 SASEGT. The CDR3 sequence: CASSGSGKGGYTF. The CDR3 region has the DNA TGTGCCAGCAGTGGTTCAGGGAAAGGCGGCTACACCTTC.

In this sample, this clonotype turned up many times. This chain links TRBV5-1 with TRBJ2-1, with 10 nucleotides matching TRBD1. The CDR3 spans 16 residues. CDR1 and CDR2 (germline): SGHRS, YFSETQ. The V and J ends lost 0 bases and 4 bases, in that order; junction bases with no gene match: 4. The CDR3 coding sequence is TGCGCCAGCAGCTTGGTAATGGGACAGGGGTACAATGAGCAGTTCTTC. The encoded protein is CASSLVMGQGYNEQFF.

This clonotype was detected many times. The rearrangement uses TRBV29-1 and TRBJ1-5, with 10 bases aligning to TRBD1. The CDR3 has 14 amino acids. The V gene's germline CDR1 is SQVTM and CDR2 ANQGSEA. Unmatched junction bases numbered 3, after V lost 0 bases and J lost 7 bases. CDR3: CSVEEAGQGQPQHF. For the CDR3, the DNA is TGCAGCGTTGAAGAAGCGGGACAGGGGCAGCCCCAGCATTTT. The whole variable domain, remainder taken from reference TRBV29-1 and TRBJ1-5, is SAVISQKPSRDICQRGTSLTIQCQVDSQVTMMFWYRQQPGQSLTLIATANQGSEATYESGFVIDKFPISRPNLTFSTLTVSNMSPEDSSIYLCSVEEAGQGQPQHFGDGTRLSIL.

This clonotype has ten or more counts. The chain carries TRBV20-1 and TRBJ2-3, with TRBD2 matching 8 bases. This CDR3 is built from 16 residues. CDR1 is DFQATT and CDR2 is SNEGSKA in the germline V gene (reference sequence). The V and J ends lost 6 bases and 3 bases, in that order; junction bases with no gene match: 14. CDR3 coding DNA: TGCAGTGCCTTTTCAGCGGGAGAAGGTCGAACAGATACGCAGTATTTT. Protein product: CSAFSAGEGRTDTQYF.

This clonotype turned up a few times. V usage is TRBV7-2 and J usage is TRBJ2-7; 7 bases match TRBD2. Germline CDR1 reads SGHTA; CDR2 reads FQGNSA. V dropped 1 base and J dropped 0; count of bases not matched to a gene: 9. There are 17 residues in the CDR3. The CDR3 reads CASSLVRLAGSSYEQYF. CDR3 sequence (DNA): TGTGCCAGCAGCTTAGTTCGCTTAGCGGGTAGCTCCTACGAGCAGTACTTC.

The sample holds many counts of this clonotype. The junction differs from germline at one of its ends, possibly a read error. CDR3 DNA: TGTGCCAGCAGCTTGAATCGTCGGGGTGGGGATTTT. This sequence encodes CASSLNRRGGDF. The chain employs TRBV5-6 and TRBJ2-3; D is possibly TRBD2 (5 bases). Germline V gene data show CDR1 as SGHDT and CDR2 as YYEEEE. CDR3 length: 12 amino acids.

In this sample, this clonotype turned up many times. CDR3 coding DNA: TGTGCCAGCAGCTTAAGGGCAGGGGGCTACAATGAGCAGTTCTTC. Its translation is CASSLRAGGYNEQFF. The genes are TRBV11-1 and TRBJ2-1; 7 bases map to TRBD1. The CDR3 contains 15 residues. Germline CDR1 is SGHAT and CDR2 is FQDESV (reference sequence). J was trimmed by 3 bases and V by 2 bases; bases with no gene match: 4.

This clonotype was counted many times. The chain carries TRBV12-3 or TRBV12-4 and TRBJ1-6; 7 nucleotides match TRBD1. The CDR3 extends over 14 amino acids. The J segment lost 6 bases and the V segment lost 4 bases, leaving 3 bases of the junction unmatched. CDR3 sequence: CASSSTGTNSPLHF. In DNA, the CDR3 is TGTGCCAGCAGTTCGACAGGGACTAATTCACCCCTCCACTTT.

This clonotype was seen at least ten times. This chain connects TRBV20-1 to TRBJ1-2; D is undetermined. There are 13 residues in the CDR3. V gave up 3 bases and J gave up 4 bases, with 12 bases separating them. CDR1 and CDR2 from the germline V gene are DFQATT and SNEGSKA (reference sequence). CDR3 sequence (DNA): TGCAGTGCTAGCATAACAGAGGGCTATGGCTACACCTTC. The encoded protein is CSASITEGYGYTF.

This clonotype was seen ten or more times. The chain couples TRBV20-1 to TRBJ1-2, with unresolved D. Trimming removed 6 bases from V and 1 base from J, with 9 bases in between. The CDR3 extends over 12 amino acids. Germline lookup yields CDR1 DFQATT and CDR2 SNEGSKA (reference sequence). In DNA, the CDR3 is TGCAGTGCCGCGGCCGGTAACTATGGCTACACCTTC. It encodes CSAAAGNYGYTF.

This clonotype was seen many times. This chain joins TRBV19 and TRBJ1-1; 11 bases agree with TRBD1. This CDR3 contains 14 residues. The germline V gene has CDR1 LNHDA and CDR2 SQIVND (reference sequence). Trimming cost V 9 bases and J 11 bases; bases outside gene matches: 14. CDR3 sequence (DNA): TGTGCCAGCGGACAGGGGGCTGGTTTCGTGAGCGCTTTCTTT. It is translated as CASGQGAGFVSAFF.

This clonotype was observed many times. V usage is TRBV6-1 and J usage is TRBJ1-6, with a possible D match to TRBD1 (5 bases). V gave up 8 bases and J gave up 15 bases, with 17 bases separating them. CDR3 length: 12 residues. Germline lookup yields CDR1 MNHNS and CDR2 SASEGT. CDR3 nucleotide sequence: TGTGCCAGCGCAGCCGAGGTGGGGCGCCTCCACTTT. As protein: CASAAEVGRLHF.

The sample holds many counts of this clonotype. V usage is TRBV18 and J usage is TRBJ1-3; 7 positions match TRBD1. The CDR3 runs to 17 residues. Germline assignment: CDR1 KGHSH and CDR2 LQKENI. J was trimmed by 0 bases and V by 4 bases; bases with no gene match: 9. In DNA form, the CDR3 reads TGTGCCAGCTCACTGCCGGGACAGATCTACTCTGGAAACACCATATATTTT. Translating gives CASSLPGQIYSGNTIYF.

This clonotype has only a few counts. The chain joins TRBV4-2 to TRBJ1-2; TRBD1 matches at 7 bases. Germline V gives CDR1 LGHNA, CDR2 YNFKEQ. V gave up 2 bases and J gave up 7 bases; unmatched junction bases: 13. The CDR3 is 16 residues long. The CDR3 coding sequence is TGTGCCAGCAGCCAACCCTACGACAGGGTGTCAGGTGGCTACACCTTC. Protein product: CASSQPYDRVSGGYTF.

There are many counts of this clonotype. CDR3 nucleotides: TGCGCCAGCAGCTTGGCGGGGAGTCGGGAAGATACGCAGTATTTT. Translation: CASSLAGSREDTQYF. This chain connects TRBV5-1 to TRBJ2-3; D perhaps matches TRBD2 (5 bases). The V end was cut by 0 bases, the J end by 5 bases, with 13 bases between. CDR1 is SGHRS and CDR2 is YFSETQ in the germline V gene. The CDR3 runs 15 residues.

In its sample, this clonotype was seen a few times. The chain recombines TRBV10-2 with TRBJ2-5; D is uncertain. Trimming removed 4 bases at V and 2 bases at J, with 11 bases between. This CDR3 is built from 14 residues. Germline V gives CDR1 WSHSY, CDR2 SAAADI. CDR3 coding DNA: TGCGCCAGCAGTGTCGGAGAGCTACAAGAGACCCAGTACTTC. It encodes CASSVGELQETQYF.